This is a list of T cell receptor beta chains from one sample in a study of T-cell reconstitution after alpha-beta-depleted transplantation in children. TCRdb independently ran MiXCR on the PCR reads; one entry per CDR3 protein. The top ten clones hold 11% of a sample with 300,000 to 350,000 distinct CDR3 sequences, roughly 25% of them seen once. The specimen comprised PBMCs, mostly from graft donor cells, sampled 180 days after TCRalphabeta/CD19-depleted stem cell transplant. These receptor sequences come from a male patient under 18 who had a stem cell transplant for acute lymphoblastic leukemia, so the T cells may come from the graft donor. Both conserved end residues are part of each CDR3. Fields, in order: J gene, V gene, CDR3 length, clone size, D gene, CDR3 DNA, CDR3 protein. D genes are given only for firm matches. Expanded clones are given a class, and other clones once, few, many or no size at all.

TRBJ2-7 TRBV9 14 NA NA TGTGCCAGCAGCGTAGCGGGCCTCCCTGACGAGCAGTACTTC CASSVAGLPDEQYF
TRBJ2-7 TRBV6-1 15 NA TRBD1 TGTGCCAGCAGCCCGGGACAGGGGGGGACCTACGAGCAGTACTTC CASSPGQGGTYEQYF
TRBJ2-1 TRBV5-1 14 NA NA TGCGCCAGCAGCTTTAGTTCAGGGGACAATGAGCAGTTCTTC CASSFSSGDNEQFF
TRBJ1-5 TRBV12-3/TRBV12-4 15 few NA TGTGCCAGCAGTTTACTCGGGGTGCGCCAACAGCCCCAGCATTTT CASSLLGVRQQPQHF
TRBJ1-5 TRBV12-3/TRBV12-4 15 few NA TGTGCCAGCAGCTCCACTCCTTTTGGCAATCAGCCCCAGCATTTT CASSSTPFGNQPQHF
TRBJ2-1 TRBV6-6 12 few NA TGTGCCAGCAGTTACAGCTATTTAGAGCAGTTCTTC CASSYSYLEQFF
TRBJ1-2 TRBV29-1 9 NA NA TGCAGAGTATCAGCAGGCTACACCTTC CRVSAGYTF
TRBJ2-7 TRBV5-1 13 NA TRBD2 TGCGCCAGCAGCTACTTCGGGGGGGGCGAGCAGTACTTC CASSYFGGGEQYF
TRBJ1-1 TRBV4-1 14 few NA TGCGCCAGCAGCCATACTACACTGAACACTGAAGCTTTCTTT CASSHTTLNTEAFF
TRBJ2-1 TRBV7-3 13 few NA TGTGCCAGCAGCTTTATTATGGGGGCTGAGCAGTTCTTC CASSFIMGAEQFF
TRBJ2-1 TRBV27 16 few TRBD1 TGTGCCAGCACCCCCGGAGGGACAGGGGGCTACAATGAGCAGTTCTTC CASTPGGTGGYNEQFF
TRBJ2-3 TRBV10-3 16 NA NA TGTGCCACCAGGCCCCACACAGAATACTCCACAGATACGCAGTATTTT CATRPHTEYSTDTQYF
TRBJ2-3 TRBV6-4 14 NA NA TGTGCCAGCAGTGGCGGTTCTAGCACAGATACGCAGTATTTT CASSGGSSTDTQYF
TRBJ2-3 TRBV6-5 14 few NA TGTGCCAGCAGTTTACAGGGAGCCCCAGATACGCAGTATTTT CASSLQGAPDTQYF
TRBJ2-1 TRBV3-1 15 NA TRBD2 TGTGCCAGCAGCCAAGTGGGTGTGAAGCGGGAGTCCCCGTTCTTC CASSQVGVKRESPFF
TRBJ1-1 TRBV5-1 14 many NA TGCGCCAGCAGAGGACCCCCTGCCCACACTGAAGCTTTCTTT CASRGPPAHTEAFF
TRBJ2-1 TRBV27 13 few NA TGTGCCAGCACCAGGCTAGAGTACAATGAGCAGTTCTTC CASTRLEYNEQFF
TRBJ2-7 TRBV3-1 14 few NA TGTGCCAGCAGCCATTATCAGTTCGCCTACGAGCAGTACTTC CASSHYQFAYEQYF